This T cell receptor beta chain is drawn from a study of identical twins. Whole-study findings and limits: Abundant beta clonotypes from cord blood had fewer insertions, unlike memory repertoires, which showed none. Analyses of zero insertions could be partly confounded by invariant MAIT and iNKT cells. Models came in too low on out-of-frame TCR alpha sharing in monozygotic twins.

A template switching step contributed a universal primer site, while unique molecular identifiers were present in the cDNA. TCRdb re-called the 5' RACE reads with MiXCR, one entry per CDR3 protein. This table holds approximately 630,000 distinct CDR3 sequences, 7.1% found once. Germline CDR1 reads SNHLY; CDR2 reads FYNNEI. The ends were cut back, 4 bases at V and 6 bases at J, with 15 bases in the middle. The CDR3 consists of 15 residues. As concerns this clonotype: Its antigen is unidentified.

These data are also associated with another study on yellow fever vaccine responses in identical twins.

The rearrangement uses TRBV2 and TRBJ1-4; D is undetermined. This clonotype was obtained from a woman under 30 in good health. The sample was PBMCs. The CDR3 DNA is TGTGCCAGCAGTGTCTCGGAAGAGACCGATGAAAAACTGTTTTTT. Translated: CASSVSEETDEKLFF.